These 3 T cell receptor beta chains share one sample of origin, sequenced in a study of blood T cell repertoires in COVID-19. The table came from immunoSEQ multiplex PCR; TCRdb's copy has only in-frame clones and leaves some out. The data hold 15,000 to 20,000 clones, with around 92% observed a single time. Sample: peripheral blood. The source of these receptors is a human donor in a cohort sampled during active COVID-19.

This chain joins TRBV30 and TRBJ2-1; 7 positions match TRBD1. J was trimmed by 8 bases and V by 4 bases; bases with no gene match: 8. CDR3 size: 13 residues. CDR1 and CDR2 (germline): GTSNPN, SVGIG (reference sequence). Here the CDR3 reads CAWTPTGNYEQFF. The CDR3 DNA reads TGTGCCTGGACCCCGACAGGGAACTATGAGCAGTTCTTC.

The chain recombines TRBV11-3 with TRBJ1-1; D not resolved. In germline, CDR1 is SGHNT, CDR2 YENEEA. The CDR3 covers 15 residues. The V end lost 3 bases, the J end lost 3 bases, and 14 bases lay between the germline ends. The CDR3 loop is CASSFSASSDTEAFF. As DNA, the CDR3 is TGTGCCAGCAGCTTCTCCGCCTCGTCAGACACTGAAGCTTTCTTT.

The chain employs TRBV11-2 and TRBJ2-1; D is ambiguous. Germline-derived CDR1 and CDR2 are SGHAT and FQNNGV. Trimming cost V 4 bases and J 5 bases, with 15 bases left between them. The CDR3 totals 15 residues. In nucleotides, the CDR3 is TGTGCCAGCAGCTCCCCGCGTGTGTCCAACAATGAGCAGTTCTTC. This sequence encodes CASSSPRVSNNEQFF.